This entry lists 27 T cell receptor beta chains sequenced from one sample in a study of shared clonotypes between healthy human individuals. Data came from immunoSEQ multiplex PCR; TCRdb stores just in-frame clones and leaves some out. The sample shows some 2.3 million clones, over 90% of them seen only once. The sample taken for sequencing was naive CD4+ T cells from PBMCs. Subset given: CD45RA+ positively selected. Receptor source: a man aged 18 to 29 in good health. Some clones in this sample may be carry-over from other donors' samples.

The chain is built from TRBV27 and TRBJ2-3; D unclear. The germline CDR1 and CDR2 sequences are MNHEY and SMNVEV (reference sequence). The CDR3 is 13 amino acids. Trimming stripped 6 bases from V and 5 bases from J, with 12 bases between. CDR3 sequence: CASSLLLGDTQYF. The CDR3 coding sequence is TGTGCCAGCAGCCTTCTACTGGGAGATACGCAGTATTTT.

This chain links TRBV28 with TRBJ2-3; D not certain. V was clipped by 5 bases and J by 5 bases, with 8 bases between them. The V gene's germline CDR1 is MDHEN and CDR2 SYDVKM. The CDR3 contains 12 residues. This CDR3 is CASSPSVDTQYF. CDR3 DNA sequence: TGTGCCAGCAGTCCTTCGGTAGATACGCAGTATTTT.

This chain uses TRBV4-3 with TRBJ1-5; D ambiguous. From germline, CDR1 is LGHNA and CDR2 YSLEER. Trimming removed 0 bases at V and 0 bases at J, with 12 bases between. There are 17 residues in the CDR3. The CDR3 sequence: CASSQDNTPYSNQPQHF. Here the CDR3 DNA reads TGCGCCAGCAGCCAAGATAACACGCCCTATAGCAATCAGCCCCAGCATTTT.

This clone was recorded only once. The J gene is TRBJ2-1, the V gene TRBV7-7; D possibly corresponds to TRBD1 (5 bases). Per germline, CDR1 SSHAT and CDR2 FNYEAQ (reference sequence). The CDR3 spans 13 residues. Trimming took 2 bases from V and 7 from J, leaving 9 bases between them. CDR3 nucleotides: TGTGCCAGCAGCTTATCAGGGCCTAATGAGCAGTTCTTC. Translation: CASSLSGPNEQFF.

The chain is built from TRBV5-1 and TRBJ2-7; 10 bases line up with TRBD1. Germline lookup yields CDR1 SGHRS and CDR2 YFSETQ. The V gene end was trimmed by 1 base and the J gene end by 0 bases; junction bases not matched to a gene: 4. The CDR3 sequence is 16 residues long. CDR3 DNA: TGCGCCAGCAGCTTGTGGGGACAGGGGAGCTCCTACGAGCAGTACTTC. The encoded protein is CASSLWGQGSSYEQYF. Full variable domain (remainder filled in from reference TRBV5-1 and TRBJ2-7): KAGVTQTPRYLIKTRGQQVTLSCSPISGHRSVSWYQQTPGQGLQFLFEYFSETQRNKGNFPGRFSGRQFSNSRSEMNVSTLELGDSALYLCASSLWGQGSSYEQYFGPGTRLTVT.

CDR3 protein: CASRNRDSNQPQHF. The CDR3 DNA follows: TGTGCCAGCAGAAACAGGGATAGCAATCAGCCCCAGCATTTT. This chain links TRBV27 with TRBJ1-5, with TRBD1 as a possible D gene (6 bases). Germline V gene sequence: CDR1 MNHEY, CDR2 SMNVEV (reference sequence). This CDR3 contains 14 residues. Between the trimmed V and J ends, which lost 6 bases and 0 bases, there was a span of 9 bases.

The chain employs TRBV19 and TRBJ1-5; D is uncertain. Germline V gene data show CDR1 as LNHDA and CDR2 as SQIVND (reference sequence). V was clipped by 4 bases and J by 14 bases, with 18 bases between them. The CDR3 is 13 residues long. The CDR3 spells CASSTTRQSEEHF. CDR3 sequence (DNA): TGTGCCAGTAGTACGACGAGACAAAGCGAAGAGCATTTT.

Turning to this clone: The identical CDR3 is also encoded by other nucleotide sequences in the sample. The chain has TRBV20-1 and TRBJ2-1; TRBD2 aligns across 7 bases. This CDR3 has 11 residues. Per the germline V gene, CDR1 is DFQATT and CDR2 is SNEGSKA (reference sequence). The trim removed 6 bases at V and 9 bases at J, leaving 5 bases unmatched. The CDR3 nucleotides read TGCAGTGCCCGGAGGGAGGGTGAGCAGTTCTTC. It yields the protein CSARREGEQFF.

The chain employs TRBV7-6 and TRBJ1-4; perhaps TRBD1 as D (5 bases). V was pared by 5 bases and J by 10 bases, with 17 bases between. The CDR3 is 14 amino acids. Germline-derived CDR1 and CDR2 are SGHVS and FNYEAQ. For the CDR3, the DNA is TGTGCCAGCAGCCTCATGGGGGACGATGGAAAACTGTTTTTT. Encoded protein: CASSLMGDDGKLFF.

V and J are TRBV5-5 and TRBJ1-2; possibly TRBD1 for D (6 bases). The CDR3 consists of 14 residues. The V end lost 4 bases, the J end lost 4 bases, and 14 bases lay between the germline ends. Per germline, CDR1 SGHKS and CDR2 YYEKEE (reference sequence). Written as DNA, the CDR3 is TGTGCCAGCAGCCCCGGAGGGGGGATCTATGGCTACACCTTC. Its protein product is CASSPGGGIYGYTF.

This chain connects TRBV9 to TRBJ2-5; D unclear. From germline, CDR1 is SGDLS and CDR2 YYNGEE. There are 11 residues in the CDR3. V was clipped by 6 bases and J by 4 bases, with 7 bases between them. CDR3 DNA: TGTGCCAGCACAGATGGAGAGACCCAGTACTTC. It translates to CASTDGETQYF.

The chain employs TRBV19 and TRBJ1-5; D is uncertain. Trimming took 3 bases from V and 4 from J, leaving 13 bases between them. CDR1 and CDR2 from the germline V gene are LNHDA and SQIVND (reference sequence). This CDR3 has 15 amino acids. The CDR3: CASSIRPAENQPQHF. For the CDR3, the DNA is TGTGCCAGTAGTATCCGACCCGCCGAGAATCAGCCCCAGCATTTT.

The V call is TRBV19, the J call TRBJ2-7; the D is unclear. There are 16 residues in the CDR3. The V and J ends lost 3 bases and 0 bases respectively, with 15 bases between them. The germline CDR1 and CDR2 sequences are LNHDA and SQIVND (reference sequence). CDR3 in amino acids: CASSISYTRSSYEQYF. CDR3 nucleotides: TGTGCCAGTAGTATTTCCTATACGCGATCCTCCTACGAGCAGTACTTC. The whole variable domain, remainder taken from reference TRBV19 and TRBJ2-7, is DGGITQSPKYLFRKEGQNVTLSCEQNLNHDAMYWYRQDPGQGLRLIYYSQIVNDFQKGDIAEGYSVSREKKESFPLTVTSAQKNPTAFYLCASSISYTRSSYEQYFGPGTRLTVT.

The J gene is TRBJ1-1, the V gene TRBV4-1; 7 bases are shared with TRBD1. Germline-derived CDR1 and CDR2 are MGHRA and YSYEKL. The CDR3 is made up of 16 amino acids. J gave up 0 bases and V 2 bases, and 6 bases lay outside the gene matches. This CDR3 is CASSQRTGTVNTEAFF. The DNA for the CDR3 is TGCGCCAGCAGCCAACGTACCGGGACAGTGAACACTGAAGCTTTCTTT.

Turning to this clone: Other DNA sequences in the same sample also yield this CDR3. The CDR3 nucleotides are TGTGCCAGCAGTGAGCATTCCAGCAATCAGCCCCAGCATTTT. It specifies CASSEHSSNQPQHF. This chain joins TRBV6-1 and TRBJ1-5, with D unclear. CDR1 and CDR2 from the germline V gene are MNHNS and SASEGT. Trimming took 3 bases from V and 1 from J, leaving 7 bases between them. There are 14 residues in the CDR3.

The chain employs TRBV2 and TRBJ1-5; D is ambiguous. The CDR3 loop spans 13 amino acids. The germline gives CDR1 SNHLY, CDR2 FYNNEI. Trimming cost V 11 bases and J 6 bases, with 17 bases left between them. CDR3 residues: CAGRAAEVQPQHF. The CDR3 nucleotides are TGTGCCGGAAGGGCGGCGGAGGTTCAGCCCCAGCATTTT.

This clone was detected only once. V and J are TRBV9 and TRBJ1-1, with 7 bases aligning to TRBD1. The V segment lost 4 bases and the J segment 4 bases; nucleotides outside the gene matches: 7. Germline CDR1 SGDLS, CDR2 YYNGEE. The CDR3 spans 14 residues. The DNA of the CDR3 is TGTGCCAGCAGCTCCCAGGGGGAGGGCACTGAAGCTTTCTTT. Residues: CASSSQGEGTEAFF. The full variable domain, its missing parts supplied by reference TRBV9 and TRBJ1-1, is DSGVTQTPKHLITATGQRVTLRCSPRSGDLSVYWYQQSLDQGLQFLIQYYNGEERAKGNILERFSAQQFPDLHSELNLSSLELGDSALYFCASSSQGEGTEAFFGQGTRLTVV.

This chain links TRBV7-3 with TRBJ2-7; TRBD2 is a possible D gene (5 bases). The CDR3 runs 14 residues. Per germline, CDR1 SGHTA and CDR2 FQGTGA. Trimming left V 5 bases short and J 2 bases short, with 13 bases between. The DNA for the CDR3 is TGTGCCAGCAGCCACGTTAGCGCGACCTACGAGCAGTACTTC. It is translated as CASSHVSATYEQYF.

The chain's CDR3 is CASSLGSAEKLFF. The CDR3 DNA is TGCGCCAGCAGCCTGGGTAGTGCTGAAAAACTGTTTTTT. The rearrangement joins TRBV5-1 to TRBJ1-4; D not certain. V was clipped by 4 bases and J by 7 bases, with 11 bases between them. Per the germline V gene, CDR1 is SGHRS and CDR2 is YFSETQ. The CDR3 covers 13 residues.

This clone was seen once. The J gene is TRBJ2-7, the V gene TRBV4-3; D is perhaps TRBD1 (6 bases). The CDR3 consists of 16 residues. V dropped 2 bases and J dropped 5 bases, with 19 bases sitting between them. Germline V CDR1 and CDR2: LGHNA, YSLEER. The CDR3 reads CASSQTDRPPVHEQYF. The CDR3 coding sequence is TGCGCCAGCAGCCAAACAGACAGGCCCCCAGTCCACGAGCAGTACTTC.

The J gene is TRBJ2-3, the V gene TRBV10-3; 8 bases fit TRBD1. Trimming cost V 6 bases and J 2 bases; bases outside gene matches: 4. This CDR3 contains 14 residues. CDR1 and CDR2 (germline): ENHRY, SYGVKD. CDR3 nucleotides: TGTGCCATCAGGGGGACAGGCTCCACAGATACGCAGTATTTT. This codes for CAIRGTGSTDTQYF.

This chain links TRBV19 with TRBJ1-5, with 8 nucleotides matching TRBD1. Germline trimming cut 3 bases from V and 0 bases from J; bases unmatched to any gene: 1. This CDR3 is 15 amino acids long. Per germline, CDR1 LNHDA and CDR2 SQIVND (reference sequence). Here the CDR3 reads CASSIQGASNQPQHF. In DNA form, the CDR3 reads TGTGCCAGTAGTATTCAGGGGGCTAGCAATCAGCCCCAGCATTTT.

Worth noting for this clone: This same CDR3 is encoded by further DNA sequences in the sample. The chain carries TRBV9 and TRBJ2-3; no clear D. CDR1 is SGDLS and CDR2 is YYNGEE in the germline V gene. Trimming pared 4 bases from V and 6 bases from J, leaving 6 bases between. The CDR3 spans 11 residues. The CDR3: CASSPGDTQYF. The CDR3 DNA sequence: TGTGCCAGCAGCCCCGGGGATACGCAGTATTTT.

A single count supports this clone. The genes are TRBV5-1 and TRBJ1-2; no clear D gene. Germline CDR1 and CDR2: SGHRS and YFSETQ. The V gene lost 1 base and the J gene lost 3 bases, with 4 bases spanning the gap. This CDR3 spans 12 amino acids. The CDR3 sequence is CASSLTYYGYTF. In DNA, the CDR3 is TGCGCCAGCAGCTTGACCTACTATGGCTACACCTTC.

The chain has TRBV29-1 and TRBJ1-5, with 7 bases aligning to TRBD1. Trimming cost V 5 bases and J 0 bases; bases outside gene matches: 4. CDR1 is SQVTM and CDR2 is ANQGSEA in the germline V gene. The CDR3 consists of 14 residues. The CDR3 bases are TGCAGCGTTTCCGACAGGGATAGCAATCAGCCCCAGCATTTT. Translating gives CSVSDRDSNQPQHF. The full variable domain, with the rest looked up from reference TRBV29-1 and TRBJ1-5, is SAVISQKPSRDICQRGTSLTIQCQVDSQVTMMFWYRQQPGQSLTLIATANQGSEATYESGFVIDKFPISRPNLTFSTLTVSNMSPEDSSIYLCSVSDRDSNQPQHFGDGTRLSIL.

The V call is TRBV4-3, the J call TRBJ2-5; 8 positions match TRBD2. CDR1 and CDR2 from the germline V gene are LGHNA and YSLEER. V lost 0 bases and J lost 2; bases outside the gene matches: 8. CDR3 length: 17 residues. As DNA, the CDR3 is TGCGCCAGCAGCCAAGACTACGGGAGGGCGGCTCAAGAGACCCAGTACTTC. Protein product: CASSQDYGRAAQETQYF.

Remarks on this clone: At one of its ends the junction is not consistent with the germline gene, which may arise from a read error. The chain carries TRBV19 and TRBJ2-4; no firm D call. This CDR3 has 12 amino acids. The germline gives CDR1 LNHDA, CDR2 SQIVND (reference sequence). CDR3 nucleotides: TGTGCCAGTAGCTTTATCACCGGGCCTCCTAACTTC. Encoded protein: CASSFITGPPNF.